The rows below give T cell receptor beta chains drawn from one sample of a study of beta chain features in type 1 diabetes. The protocol was immunoSEQ multiplex PCR, while the TCRdb copy is restricted to in-frame clones and leaves out a portion. The sample includes hundreds of thousands of clones, roughly 16% seen only once; the top ten take about 0.097%. Sequencing was done on a sample of naive CD4+ T cells from blood. These receptors were collected from a man younger than 35 in good health. Both conserved end residues are part of each CDR3. A D gene is named only where the DNA matches it firmly. Clone size is not always given. Where it is, it says once, few, many or a class for expanded clones.

v_gene: TRBV10-3; d_gene: TRBD1; j_gene: TRBJ2-6; abundance: NA; CDR3aa: CAITGQVSSGANVLTF; CDR3nt: TGTGCCATCACAGGACAGGTCAGCTCTGGGGCCAACGTCCTGACTTTC
v_gene: TRBV19; d_gene: NA; j_gene: TRBJ1-4; abundance: NA; CDR3aa: CATRGLSNEKLFF; CDR3nt: TGTGCCACTCGTGGGCTGAGTAATGAAAAACTGTTTTTT
v_gene: TRBV28; d_gene: NA; j_gene: TRBJ1-2; abundance: few; CDR3aa: CASTDAAHDGYTF; CDR3nt: TGTGCCAGCACGGACGCAGCCCACGATGGCTACACCTTC
v_gene: TRBV7-3; d_gene: NA; j_gene: TRBJ2-2; abundance: NA; CDR3aa: CASSLGHLLNTGELFF; CDR3nt: TGTGCCAGCAGCTTAGGACACCTCCTCAACACCGGGGAGCTGTTTTTT
v_gene: TRBV4-3; d_gene: NA; j_gene: TRBJ1-6; abundance: NA; CDR3aa: CASSQDYTGYNSPLHF; CDR3nt: TGCGCCAGCAGCCAAGATTACACAGGCTATAATTCACCCCTCCACTTT
v_gene: TRBV6-6; d_gene: TRBD1; j_gene: TRBJ1-6; abundance: NA; CDR3aa: CASLLTGEYSPLHF; CDR3nt: TGTGCCAGCCTACTGACAGGGGAATATTCACCCCTCCACTTT
v_gene: TRBV7-6; d_gene: NA; j_gene: TRBJ1-5; abundance: few; CDR3aa: CASSLERRQPQHF; CDR3nt: TGTGCCAGCAGCTTAGAGAGGAGGCAGCCCCAGCATTTT
v_gene: TRBV28; d_gene: TRBD2; j_gene: TRBJ2-1; abundance: many; CDR3aa: CASSPSGRTYNEQFF; CDR3nt: TGTGCCAGCAGCCCCAGCGGGAGGACCTACAATGAGCAGTTCTTC
v_gene: TRBV18; d_gene: NA; j_gene: TRBJ2-7; abundance: few; CDR3aa: CASSPEQDLYREQYF; CDR3nt: TGTGCCAGCTCACCAGAGCAGGACCTCTACCGAGAGCAGTACTTC
v_gene: TRBV25-1; d_gene: NA; j_gene: TRBJ1-1; abundance: few; CDR3aa: CASSRDSEAFF; CDR3nt: TGTGCCAGCAGCAGGGATTCTGAAGCTTTCTTT
v_gene: TRBV6-5; d_gene: TRBD2; j_gene: TRBJ2-7; abundance: NA; CDR3aa: CASRRLAGPYEQYF; CDR3nt: TGTGCCAGCAGGAGACTAGCGGGCCCCTACGAGCAGTACTTC
v_gene: TRBV7-2; d_gene: TRBD2; j_gene: TRBJ2-6; abundance: few; CDR3aa: CASRPTSGASGANVLTF; CDR3nt: TGTGCCAGCAGGCCTACTAGCGGGGCATCTGGGGCCAACGTCCTGACTTTC
v_gene: TRBV11-3; d_gene: NA; j_gene: TRBJ2-3; abundance: NA; CDR3aa: CASSLGRGSDTQYF; CDR3nt: TGTGCCAGCAGCTTAGGGCGTGGGTCAGATACGCAGTATTTT
v_gene: TRBV5-4; d_gene: NA; j_gene: TRBJ2-7; abundance: NA; CDR3aa: CASSPQTQDDSYEQYF; CDR3nt: TGTGCCAGCAGCCCCCAAACCCAGGACGACAGCTACGAGCAGTACTTC